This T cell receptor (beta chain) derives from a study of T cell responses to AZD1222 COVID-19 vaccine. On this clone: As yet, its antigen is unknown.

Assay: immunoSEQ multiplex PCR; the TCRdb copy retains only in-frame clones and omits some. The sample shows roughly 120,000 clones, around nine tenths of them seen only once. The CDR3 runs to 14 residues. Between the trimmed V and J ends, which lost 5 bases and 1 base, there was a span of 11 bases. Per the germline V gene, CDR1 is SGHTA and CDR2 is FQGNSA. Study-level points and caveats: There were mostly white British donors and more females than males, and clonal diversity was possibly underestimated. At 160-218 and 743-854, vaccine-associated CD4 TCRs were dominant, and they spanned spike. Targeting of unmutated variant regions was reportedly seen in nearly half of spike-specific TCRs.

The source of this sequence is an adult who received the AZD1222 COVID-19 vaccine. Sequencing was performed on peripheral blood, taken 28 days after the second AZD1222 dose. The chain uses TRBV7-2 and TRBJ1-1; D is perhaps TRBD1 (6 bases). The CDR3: CASSPGDRNTEAFF. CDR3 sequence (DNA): TGTGCCAGCAGCCCAGGGGATAGGAACACTGAAGCTTTCTTT. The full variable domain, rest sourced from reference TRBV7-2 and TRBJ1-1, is GAGVSQSPSNKVTEKGKDVELRCDPISGHTALYWYRQSLGQGLEFLIYFQGNSAPDKSGLPSDRFSAERTGGSVSTLTIQRTQQEDSAVYLCASSPGDRNTEAFFGQGTRLTVV.